The 4 T cell receptor beta chains given below trace back to one sample, sequenced in a study of T cell responses to AZD1222 COVID-19 vaccine. Profiled with immunoSEQ multiplex PCR; TCRdb holds only in-frame clones, not every one. The sample shows 150,000 to 200,000 clones, 90% to 95% of them seen only once. The starting material was peripheral blood, obtained on day 0 of AZD1222 vaccination. These TCRs come from an adult in good health.

As for this clone: The same CDR3 arises from other DNA sequences in this sample as well. V and J are TRBV19 and TRBJ1-1; 7 positions match TRBD1. CDR3 length equals 14 residues. V lost 5 bases to trimming and J lost 0 bases; unmatched junction nucleotides: 3. Germline CDR1 LNHDA, CDR2 SQIVND (reference sequence). This CDR3 reads CASSLQGLNTEAFF. CDR3 nucleotides: TGTGCCAGTAGTTTACAGGGGCTGAACACTGAAGCTTTCTTT.

The genes are TRBV9 and TRBJ2-1, with a possible D match to TRBD2 (5 bases). Per the germline V gene, CDR1 is SGDLS and CDR2 is YYNGEE. This CDR3 is built from 15 residues. The V end lost 4 bases, the J end lost 3 bases, and 14 bases lay between the germline ends. The CDR3 spells CASSPDLRGYNEQFF. The CDR3 nucleotides read TGTGCCAGCAGCCCAGATTTACGGGGCTACAATGAGCAGTTCTTC.

The chain employs TRBV5-8 and TRBJ1-5, with D unresolved. The V gene lost 2 bases and the J gene lost 4 bases, with 13 bases spanning the gap. The germline V gene has CDR1 SGHTS and CDR2 YDEGEE. This CDR3 comprises 15 residues. The CDR3 nucleotides are TGTGCCAGCAGCTTCTCCCCGGTCCCTAATCAGCCCCAGCATTTT. Translating it yields CASSFSPVPNQPQHF.

The V and J genes are TRBV5-4 and TRBJ2-3; 7 nucleotides match TRBD2. This CDR3 comprises 16 residues. The V and J ends lost 1 base and 5 bases, in that order; junction bases with no gene match: 10. Germline CDR1 is SGHNT and CDR2 is YYREEE (reference sequence). The CDR3 spells CASSLQLGAGEDTQYF. Here the CDR3 DNA reads TGTGCCAGCAGCTTGCAATTAGGGGCGGGAGAAGATACGCAGTATTTT.